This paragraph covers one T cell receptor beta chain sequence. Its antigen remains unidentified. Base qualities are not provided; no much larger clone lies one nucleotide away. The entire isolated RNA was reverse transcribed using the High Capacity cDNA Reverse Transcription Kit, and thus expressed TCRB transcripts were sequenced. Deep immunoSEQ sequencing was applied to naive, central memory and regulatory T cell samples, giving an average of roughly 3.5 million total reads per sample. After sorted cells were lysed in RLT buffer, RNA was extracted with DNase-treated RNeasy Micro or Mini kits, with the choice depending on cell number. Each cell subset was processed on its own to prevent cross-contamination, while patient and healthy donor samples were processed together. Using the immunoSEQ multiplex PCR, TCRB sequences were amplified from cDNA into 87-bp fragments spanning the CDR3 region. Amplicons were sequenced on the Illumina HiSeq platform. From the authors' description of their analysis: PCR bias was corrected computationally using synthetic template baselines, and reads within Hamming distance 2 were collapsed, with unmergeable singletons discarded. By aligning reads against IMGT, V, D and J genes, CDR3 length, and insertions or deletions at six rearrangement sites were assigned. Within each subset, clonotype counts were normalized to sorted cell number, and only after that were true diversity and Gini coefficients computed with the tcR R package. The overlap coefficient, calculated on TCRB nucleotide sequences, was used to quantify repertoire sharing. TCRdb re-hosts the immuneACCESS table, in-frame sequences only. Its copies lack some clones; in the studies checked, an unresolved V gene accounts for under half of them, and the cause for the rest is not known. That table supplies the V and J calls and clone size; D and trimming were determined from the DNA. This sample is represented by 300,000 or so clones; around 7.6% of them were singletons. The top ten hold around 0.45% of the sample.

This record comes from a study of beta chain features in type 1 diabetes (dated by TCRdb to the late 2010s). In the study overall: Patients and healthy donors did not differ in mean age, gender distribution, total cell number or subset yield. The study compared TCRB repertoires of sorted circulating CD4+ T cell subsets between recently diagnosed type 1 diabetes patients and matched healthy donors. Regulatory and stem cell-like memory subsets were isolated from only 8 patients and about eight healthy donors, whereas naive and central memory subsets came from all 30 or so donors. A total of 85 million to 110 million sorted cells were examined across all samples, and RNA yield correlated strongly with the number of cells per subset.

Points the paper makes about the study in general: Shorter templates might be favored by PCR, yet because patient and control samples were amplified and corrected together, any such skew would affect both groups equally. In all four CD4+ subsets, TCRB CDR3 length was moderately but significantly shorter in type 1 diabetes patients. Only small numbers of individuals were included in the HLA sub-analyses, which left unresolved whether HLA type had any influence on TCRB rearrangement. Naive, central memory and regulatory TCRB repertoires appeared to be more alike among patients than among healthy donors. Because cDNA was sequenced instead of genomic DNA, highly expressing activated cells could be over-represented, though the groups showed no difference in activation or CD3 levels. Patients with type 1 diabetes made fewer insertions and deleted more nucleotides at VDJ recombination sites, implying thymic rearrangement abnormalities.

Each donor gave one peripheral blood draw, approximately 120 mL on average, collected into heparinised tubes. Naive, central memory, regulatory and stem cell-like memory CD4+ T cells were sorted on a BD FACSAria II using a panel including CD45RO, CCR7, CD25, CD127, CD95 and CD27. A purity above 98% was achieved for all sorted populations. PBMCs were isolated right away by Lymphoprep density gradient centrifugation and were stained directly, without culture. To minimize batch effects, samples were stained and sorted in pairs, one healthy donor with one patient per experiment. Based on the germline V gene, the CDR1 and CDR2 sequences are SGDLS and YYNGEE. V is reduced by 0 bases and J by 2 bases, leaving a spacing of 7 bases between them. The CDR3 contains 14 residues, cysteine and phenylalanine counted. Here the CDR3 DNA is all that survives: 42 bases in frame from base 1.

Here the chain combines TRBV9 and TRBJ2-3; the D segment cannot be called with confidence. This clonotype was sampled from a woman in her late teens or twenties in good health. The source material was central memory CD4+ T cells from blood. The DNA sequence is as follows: TGTGCCAGCAGCGTAGGCACTTACACAGATACGCAGTATTTT. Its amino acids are CASSVGTYTDTQYF.